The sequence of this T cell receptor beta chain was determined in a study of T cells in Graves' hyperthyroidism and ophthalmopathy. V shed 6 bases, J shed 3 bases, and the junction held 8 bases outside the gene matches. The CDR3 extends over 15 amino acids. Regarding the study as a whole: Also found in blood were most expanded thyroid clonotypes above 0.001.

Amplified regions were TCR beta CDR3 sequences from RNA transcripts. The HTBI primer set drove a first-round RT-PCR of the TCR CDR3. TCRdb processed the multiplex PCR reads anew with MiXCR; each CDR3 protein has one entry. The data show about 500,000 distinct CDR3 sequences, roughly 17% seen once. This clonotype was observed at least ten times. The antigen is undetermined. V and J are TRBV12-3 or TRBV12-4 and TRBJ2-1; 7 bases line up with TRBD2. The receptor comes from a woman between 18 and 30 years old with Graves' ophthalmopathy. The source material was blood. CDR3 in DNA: TGTGCCAGCAGCCCAACAGCGGGACGCTACAATGAGCAGTTCTTC. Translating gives CASSPTAGRYNEQFF.